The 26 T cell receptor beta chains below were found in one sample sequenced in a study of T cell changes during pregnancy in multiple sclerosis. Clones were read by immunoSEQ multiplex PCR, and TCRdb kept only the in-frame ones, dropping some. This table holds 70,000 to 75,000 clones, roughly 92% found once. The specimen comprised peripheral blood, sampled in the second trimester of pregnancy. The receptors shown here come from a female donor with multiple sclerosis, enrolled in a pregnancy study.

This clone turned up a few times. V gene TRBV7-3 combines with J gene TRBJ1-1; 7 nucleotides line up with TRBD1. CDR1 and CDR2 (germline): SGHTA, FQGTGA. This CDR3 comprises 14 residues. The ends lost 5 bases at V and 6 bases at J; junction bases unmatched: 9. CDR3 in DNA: TGTGCCAGCAGCGCATTTGACGGACAGGCTGAAGCTTTCTTT. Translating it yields CASSAFDGQAEAFF.

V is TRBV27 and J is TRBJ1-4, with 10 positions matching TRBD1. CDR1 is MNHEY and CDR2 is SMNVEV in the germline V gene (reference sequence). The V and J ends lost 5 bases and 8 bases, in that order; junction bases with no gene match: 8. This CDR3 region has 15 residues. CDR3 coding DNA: TGTGCCAGCAGTCCCCGGACAGGGGGACAAGAAAAACTGTTTTTT. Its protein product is CASSPRTGGQEKLFF.

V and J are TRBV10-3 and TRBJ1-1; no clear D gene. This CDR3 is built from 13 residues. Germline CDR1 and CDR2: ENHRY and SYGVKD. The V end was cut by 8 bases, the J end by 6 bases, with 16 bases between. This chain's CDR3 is CAIGERERSEAFF. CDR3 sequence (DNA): TGTGCCATCGGCGAGAGAGAGAGGTCTGAAGCTTTCTTT.

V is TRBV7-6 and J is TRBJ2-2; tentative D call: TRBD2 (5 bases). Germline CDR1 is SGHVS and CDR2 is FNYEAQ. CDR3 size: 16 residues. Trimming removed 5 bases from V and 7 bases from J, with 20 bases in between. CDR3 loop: CASSPGVDQSIGELFF. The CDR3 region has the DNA TGTGCCAGCAGCCCCGGGGTGGACCAGAGCATCGGGGAGCTGTTTTTT.

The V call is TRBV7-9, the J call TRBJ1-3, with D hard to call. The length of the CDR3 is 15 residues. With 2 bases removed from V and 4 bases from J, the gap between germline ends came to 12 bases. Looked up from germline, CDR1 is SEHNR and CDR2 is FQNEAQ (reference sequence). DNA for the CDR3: TGTGCCAGCAGCTTACGGGAGCCACCAGGAAACACCATATATTTT. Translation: CASSLREPPGNTIYF.

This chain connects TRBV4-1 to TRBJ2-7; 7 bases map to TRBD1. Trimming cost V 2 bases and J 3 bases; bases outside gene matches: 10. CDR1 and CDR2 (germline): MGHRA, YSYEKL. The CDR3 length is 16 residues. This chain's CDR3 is CASSQTSGQTFYEQYF. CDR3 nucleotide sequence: TGCGCCAGCAGCCAAACCTCGGGACAGACTTTCTACGAGCAGTACTTC.

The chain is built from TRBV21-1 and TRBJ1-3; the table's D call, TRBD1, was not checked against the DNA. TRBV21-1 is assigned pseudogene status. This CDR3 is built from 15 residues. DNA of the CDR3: TGTGCCAGTCTCTTTGGACAGGCGTCTGGAAACACCATATATTTT. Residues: CASLFGQASGNTIYF.

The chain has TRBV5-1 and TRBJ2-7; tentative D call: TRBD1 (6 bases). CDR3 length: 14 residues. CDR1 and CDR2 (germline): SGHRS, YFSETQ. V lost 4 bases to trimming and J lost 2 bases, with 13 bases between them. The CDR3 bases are TGCGCCAGCAGCCCTTCAGGGGAAGCCTACGAGCAGTACTTC. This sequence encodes CASSPSGEAYEQYF.

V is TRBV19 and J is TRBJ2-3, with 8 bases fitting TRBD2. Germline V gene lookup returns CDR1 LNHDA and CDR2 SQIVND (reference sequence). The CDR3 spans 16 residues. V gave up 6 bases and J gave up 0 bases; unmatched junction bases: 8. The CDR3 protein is CASRPGSGGSTDTQYF. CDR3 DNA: TGTGCCAGTAGGCCGGGGAGCGGGGGTAGCACAGATACGCAGTATTTT.

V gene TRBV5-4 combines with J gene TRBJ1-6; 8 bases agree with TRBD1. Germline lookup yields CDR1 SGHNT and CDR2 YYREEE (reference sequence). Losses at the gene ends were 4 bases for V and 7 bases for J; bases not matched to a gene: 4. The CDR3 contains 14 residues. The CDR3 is CASSQRTGNSPLHF. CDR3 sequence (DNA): TGTGCCAGCAGCCAGCGGACAGGGAATTCACCCCTCCACTTT.

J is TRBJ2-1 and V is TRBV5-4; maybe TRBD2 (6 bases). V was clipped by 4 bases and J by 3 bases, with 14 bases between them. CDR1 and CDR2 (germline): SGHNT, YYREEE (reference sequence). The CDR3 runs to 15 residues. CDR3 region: CASSAGPESYNEQFF. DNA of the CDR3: TGTGCCAGCAGCGCGGGACCGGAAAGCTACAATGAGCAGTTCTTC.

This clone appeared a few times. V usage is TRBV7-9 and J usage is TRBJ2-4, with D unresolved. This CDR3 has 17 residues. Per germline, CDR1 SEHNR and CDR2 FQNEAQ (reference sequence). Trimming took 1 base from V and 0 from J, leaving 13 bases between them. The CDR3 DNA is TGTGCCAGCAGCTTAGATTTCCAGGTCCTAGCCAAAAACATTCAGTACTTC. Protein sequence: CASSLDFQVLAKNIQYF.

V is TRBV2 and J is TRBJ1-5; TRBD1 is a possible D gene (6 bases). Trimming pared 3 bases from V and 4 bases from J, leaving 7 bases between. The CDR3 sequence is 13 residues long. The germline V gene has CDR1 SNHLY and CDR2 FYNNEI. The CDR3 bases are TGTGCCAGCAGTGAGGACAGAAATCAGCCCCAGCATTTT. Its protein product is CASSEDRNQPQHF.

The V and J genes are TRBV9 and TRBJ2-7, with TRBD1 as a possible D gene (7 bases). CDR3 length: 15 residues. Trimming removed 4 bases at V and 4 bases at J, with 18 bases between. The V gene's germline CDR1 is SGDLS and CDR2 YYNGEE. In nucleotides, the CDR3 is TGTGCCAGCAGCTTGGGGGGTCCCAGGGGGTACGAGCAGTACTTC. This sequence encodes CASSLGGPRGYEQYF.

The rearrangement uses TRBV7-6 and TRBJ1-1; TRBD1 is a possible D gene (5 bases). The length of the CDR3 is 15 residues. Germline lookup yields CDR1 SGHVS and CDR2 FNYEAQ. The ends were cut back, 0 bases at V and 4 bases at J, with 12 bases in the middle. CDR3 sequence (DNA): TGTGCCAGCAGCTTAGCAGGGGAAGTAGGCACTGAAGCTTTCTTT. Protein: CASSLAGEVGTEAFF.

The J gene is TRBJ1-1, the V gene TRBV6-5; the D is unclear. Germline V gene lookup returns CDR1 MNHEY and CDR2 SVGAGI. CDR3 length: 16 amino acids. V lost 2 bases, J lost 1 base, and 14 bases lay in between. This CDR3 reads CASSYEAPTRNTEAFF. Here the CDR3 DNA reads TGTGCCAGCAGTTACGAGGCCCCTACACGGAACACTGAAGCTTTCTTT.

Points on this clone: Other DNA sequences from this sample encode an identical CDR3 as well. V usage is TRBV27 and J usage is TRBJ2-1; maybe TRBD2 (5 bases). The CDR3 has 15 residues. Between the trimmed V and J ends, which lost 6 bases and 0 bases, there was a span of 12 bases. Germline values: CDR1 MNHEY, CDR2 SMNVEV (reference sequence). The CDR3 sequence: CASSFSGSSYNEQFF. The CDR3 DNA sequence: TGTGCCAGCAGCTTCAGCGGAAGCTCCTACAATGAGCAGTTCTTC.

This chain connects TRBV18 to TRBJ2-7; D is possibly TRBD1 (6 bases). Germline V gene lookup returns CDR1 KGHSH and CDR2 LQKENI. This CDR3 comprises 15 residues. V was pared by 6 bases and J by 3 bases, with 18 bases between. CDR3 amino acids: CASSTGQSRFYEQYF. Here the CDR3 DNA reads TGTGCCAGCTCCACCGGACAGAGTAGATTCTACGAGCAGTACTTC.

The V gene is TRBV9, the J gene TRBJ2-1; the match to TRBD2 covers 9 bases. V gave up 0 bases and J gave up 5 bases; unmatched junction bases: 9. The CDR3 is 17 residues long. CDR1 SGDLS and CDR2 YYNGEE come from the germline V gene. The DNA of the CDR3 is TGTGCCAGCAGCGTAGAGGCGGTAGCGGGGGTGAACAATGAGCAGTTCTTC. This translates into CASSVEAVAGVNNEQFF.

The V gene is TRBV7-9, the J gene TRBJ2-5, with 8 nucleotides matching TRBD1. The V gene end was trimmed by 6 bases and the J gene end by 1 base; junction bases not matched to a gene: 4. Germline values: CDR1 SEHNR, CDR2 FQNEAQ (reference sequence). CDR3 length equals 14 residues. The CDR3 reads CASSPGQAQETQYF. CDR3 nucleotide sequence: TGTGCCAGCAGTCCGGGACAGGCCCAAGAGACCCAGTACTTC. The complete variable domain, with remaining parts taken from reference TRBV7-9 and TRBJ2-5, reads DTGVSQNPRHKITKRGQNVTFRCDPISEHNRLYWYRQTLGQGPEFLTYFQNEAQLEKSRLLSDRFSAERPKGSFSTLEIQRTEQGDSAMYLCASSPGQAQETQYFGPGTRLLVL.

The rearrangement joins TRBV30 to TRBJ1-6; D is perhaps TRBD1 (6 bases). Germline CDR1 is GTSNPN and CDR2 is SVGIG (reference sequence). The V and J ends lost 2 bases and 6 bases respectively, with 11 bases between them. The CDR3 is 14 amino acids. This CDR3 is CAWSPGRGNSPLHF. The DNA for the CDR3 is TGTGCCTGGAGTCCAGGCAGGGGTAATTCACCCCTCCACTTT.

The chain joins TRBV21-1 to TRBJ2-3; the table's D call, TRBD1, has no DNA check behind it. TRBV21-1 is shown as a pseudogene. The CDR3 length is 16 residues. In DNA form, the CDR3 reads TGTGCCAGCAGCAAAGGGACAGGGGGTTCTGGAGATACGCAGTATTTT. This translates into CASSKGTGGSGDTQYF.

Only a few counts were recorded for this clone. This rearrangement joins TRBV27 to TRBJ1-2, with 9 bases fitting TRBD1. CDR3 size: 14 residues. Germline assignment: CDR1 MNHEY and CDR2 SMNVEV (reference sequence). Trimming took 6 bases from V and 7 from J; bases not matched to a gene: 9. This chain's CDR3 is CASSPRGTGSGYTF. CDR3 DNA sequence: TGTGCCAGCAGCCCGAGGGGGACAGGGAGTGGCTACACCTTC.

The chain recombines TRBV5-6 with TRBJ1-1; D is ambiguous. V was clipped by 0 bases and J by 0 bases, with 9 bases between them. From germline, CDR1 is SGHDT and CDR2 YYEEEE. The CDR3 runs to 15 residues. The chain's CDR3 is CASSLGQAVNTEAFF. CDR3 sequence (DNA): TGTGCCAGCAGCTTGGGGCAGGCAGTGAACACTGAAGCTTTCTTT.

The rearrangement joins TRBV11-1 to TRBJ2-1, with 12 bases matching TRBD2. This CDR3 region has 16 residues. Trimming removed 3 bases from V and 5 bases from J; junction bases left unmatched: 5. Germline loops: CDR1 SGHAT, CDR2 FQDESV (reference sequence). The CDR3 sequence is CASSFSLAGGNNEQFF. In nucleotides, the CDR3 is TGTGCCAGCAGCTTCTCCCTAGCGGGGGGGAACAATGAGCAGTTCTTC.

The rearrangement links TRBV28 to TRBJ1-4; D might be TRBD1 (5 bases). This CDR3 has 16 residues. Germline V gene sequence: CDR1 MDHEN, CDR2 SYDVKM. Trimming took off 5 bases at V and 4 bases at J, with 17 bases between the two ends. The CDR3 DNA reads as TGTGCCAGCAGTCGTTACACCAGGGCTTATAATGAAAAACTGTTTTTT. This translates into CASSRYTRAYNEKLFF.